What follows are 32 T cell receptor beta chains derived from one specimen sequenced in a study of T cells in Graves' hyperthyroidism and ophthalmopathy. Template material for amplifying TCR beta CDR3 regions consisted of RNA transcripts. The HTBI set primed first-round TCR CDR3 RT-PCR. TCRdb ran MiXCR on the multiplex PCR reads and lists one entry per CDR3 protein. The profile shows under 500,000 distinct CDR3 sequences, over 12% of them singletons. What was sequenced was blood. These receptors were obtained from a man aged 50 to 59 with Graves' ophthalmopathy.

At least ten counts were recorded for this clonotype. The genes are TRBV24-1 and TRBJ2-7, with TRBD1 identical over 10 bases. This CDR3 comprises 16 residues. Germline CDR1 and CDR2: KGHDR and SFDVKD. V trimming: 5 bases; J trimming: 2 bases; junction bases outside the gene matches: 8. The CDR3 loop reads CATSAPQGQGTYEQYF. CDR3 in DNA: TGTGCCACCAGTGCCCCACAGGGACAGGGGACCTACGAGCAGTACTTC.

The chain combines TRBV28 with TRBJ1-6, with TRBD1 as a possible D gene (6 bases). V gave up 10 bases and J gave up 7 bases, with 14 bases separating them. This CDR3 spans 13 amino acids. In germline, CDR1 is MDHEN, CDR2 SYDVKM. CDR3 amino acids: CATAGVGNSPLHF. CDR3 in DNA: TGTGCCACCGCAGGGGTAGGGAATTCACCCCTCCACTTT.

The V call is TRBV4-1, the J call TRBJ1-5; D is unresolved. The CDR3 sequence is 14 residues long. Trimming stripped 4 bases from V and 5 bases from J, with 12 bases between. Germline V lookup: CDR1 MGHRA, CDR2 YSYEKL. This chain's CDR3 is CASSPSPRDQPQHF. The CDR3 region has the DNA TGCGCCAGCAGCCCCAGCCCCCGCGATCAGCCCCAGCATTTT.

The chain recombines TRBV9 with TRBJ2-1; D remains unclear. The length of the CDR3 is 13 residues. The germline V gene has CDR1 SGDLS and CDR2 YYNGEE. Trimming took off 7 bases at V and 4 bases at J, with 12 bases between the two ends. This chain's CDR3 is CASCIDMYNEQFF. CDR3 coding DNA: TGTGCCAGCTGTATCGACATGTACAATGAGCAGTTCTTC.

At least ten counts were recorded for this clonotype. This chain uses TRBV28 with TRBJ1-5; a possible D gene is TRBD1 (6 bases). Germline values: CDR1 MDHEN, CDR2 SYDVKM. This CDR3 is 16 amino acids long. The ends were cut back, 6 bases at V and 0 bases at J, with 15 bases in the middle. The CDR3 is CASSQPGQISNQPQHF. The DNA for the CDR3 is TGTGCCAGCAGCCAACCCGGACAGATTAGCAATCAGCCCCAGCATTTT.

The table lists this clonotype with many counts. This rearrangement joins TRBV3-1 to TRBJ2-2; the D gene is possibly TRBD2 (6 bases). The length of the CDR3 is 16 residues. Germline CDR1 is LGHDT and CDR2 is YNNKEL (reference sequence). Trimming removed 3 bases from V and 0 bases from J, with 11 bases in between. CDR3 sequence (DNA): TGTGCCAGCAGCCAGGCTAGCGCCGCGAACACCGGGGAGCTGTTTTTT. Protein product: CASSQASAANTGELFF.

This clonotype was seen at least ten times. The CDR3 spells CASSHRDRTNYGYTF. The CDR3 DNA reads TGTGCCAGCAGCCACCGGGACAGAACTAACTATGGCTACACCTTC. This sequence joins TRBV3-1 and TRBJ1-2; 7 bases line up with TRBD1. This CDR3 contains 15 residues. The germline gives CDR1 LGHDT, CDR2 YNNKEL (reference sequence). After removal of 3 bases from V and 0 bases from J, the junction contained 4 bases not matched to a gene.

This clonotype was detected a few times. V gene TRBV7-2 combines with J gene TRBJ2-3; 8 bases map to TRBD2. The J segment lost 7 bases and the V segment lost 0 bases, leaving 9 bases of the junction unmatched. This CDR3 region has 16 residues. Germline V gene sequence: CDR1 SGHTA, CDR2 FQGNSA. The CDR3 nucleotides read TGTGCCAGCAGCTTAGCTAGATTAGCGGGAAGGTATACGCAGTATTTT. Translating gives CASSLARLAGRYTQYF.

This clonotype was counted many times. This chain connects TRBV29-1 to TRBJ2-5; D remains unclear. The germline V and J ends were trimmed by 3 bases and 8 bases, with 7 bases remaining between them. The CDR3 has 10 residues. The germline gives CDR1 SQVTM, CDR2 ANQGSEA. Here the CDR3 DNA reads TGCAGCGTTGACGGAACTACCCAGTACTTC. It yields the protein CSVDGTTQYF.

The V and J genes are TRBV24-1 and TRBJ2-3, with 11 bases that match TRBD2. The CDR3 totals 17 residues. Germline V gene lookup returns CDR1 KGHDR and CDR2 SFDVKD. The V and J ends lost 2 bases and 2 bases, in that order; junction bases with no gene match: 5. CDR3 protein: CATSDSRLAGYTDTQYF. CDR3 coding DNA: TGTGCCACCAGTGATTCCAGACTAGCGGGGTACACAGATACGCAGTATTTT.

The table lists this clonotype with many counts. The V call is TRBV28, the J call TRBJ2-7; D may be TRBD1 or TRBD2 (5 bases each). Trimming removed 2 bases at V and 3 bases at J, with 14 bases between. Germline values: CDR1 MDHEN, CDR2 SYDVKM. This CDR3 is built from 15 residues. CDR3 in amino acids: CASSLRGRPRYEQYF. For the CDR3, the DNA is TGTGCCAGCAGTTTACGGGGACGGCCACGCTACGAGCAGTACTTC.

This clonotype was seen repeatedly, ten times or more. The chain carries TRBV20-1 and TRBJ2-7, with D perhaps TRBD1 (6 bases). Between the trimmed V and J ends, which lost 0 bases and 2 bases, there was a span of 14 bases. Germline assignment: CDR1 DFQATT and CDR2 SNEGSKA (reference sequence). This CDR3 has 15 amino acids. The CDR3 coding sequence is TGCAGTGCTAGAGAAGGGACACTCCTTCCCTACGAGCAGTACTTC. Its translation is CSAREGTLLPYEQYF.

The chain uses TRBV11-3 and TRBJ2-3; possibly TRBD1 or TRBD2 for D (6 bases each). The length of the CDR3 is 15 residues. Trimming left V 5 bases short and J 6 bases short, with 18 bases between. Germline V gives CDR1 SGHNT, CDR2 YENEEA. The CDR3 is CASSTTGGPRDTQYF. CDR3 DNA: TGTGCCAGCAGCACTACCGGGGGCCCTCGGGATACGCAGTATTTT.

The chain is built from TRBV12-3 or TRBV12-4 and TRBJ2-2, with D perhaps matching TRBD1 or TRBD2 (6 bases each). The CDR3 has 17 residues. The V end was cut by 5 bases, the J end by 5 bases, with 21 bases between. The CDR3 loop reads CASSAPLKGGITGELFF. The DNA of the CDR3 is TGTGCCAGCAGTGCCCCTTTGAAGGGGGGTATTACCGGGGAGCTGTTTTTT.

The rearrangement joins TRBV13 to TRBJ2-3; tentatively, D is TRBD2 (6 bases). This CDR3 spans 15 amino acids. Trimming took off 2 bases at V and 2 bases at J, with 11 bases between the two ends. Germline V gene lookup returns CDR1 PRHDT and CDR2 FYEKMQ (reference sequence). DNA of the CDR3: TGTGCCAGCAGCTTACTACGGGGGTTCACAGATACGCAGTATTTT. Protein: CASSLLRGFTDTQYF.

This clonotype has just a few counts. This sequence may be a read error, since a much larger clone differs from it by one base. The V and J genes are TRBV7-3 and TRBJ2-7; D perhaps matches TRBD2 (6 bases). The CDR3 runs 15 residues. Per germline, CDR1 SGHTA and CDR2 FQGTGA. The V end lost 5 bases, the J end lost 2 bases, and 16 bases lay between the germline ends. Here the CDR3 reads CASSIGASETYEQYF. The CDR3 DNA reads TGTGCCAGCAGCATCGGGGCTAGCGAAACCTACGAGCAGTACTTC.

This clonotype was recorded at least ten times. The CDR3 sequence: CASSIEPGLAHNEQFF. CDR3 sequence (DNA): TGTGCCAGCAGTATCGAGCCGGGACTAGCCCACAATGAGCAGTTCTTC. The V gene is TRBV28, the J gene TRBJ2-1, with 9 bases that match TRBD2. Per the germline V gene, CDR1 is MDHEN and CDR2 is SYDVKM. The CDR3 runs to 16 residues. V shed 5 bases and J 5 bases; nucleotides not matched to a gene: 10.

This clonotype was counted at least ten times. V and J are TRBV2 and TRBJ2-7; D is unresolved. This CDR3 contains 12 residues. V lost 6 bases and J lost 0, with 6 bases in between. CDR1 SNHLY and CDR2 FYNNEI come from the germline V gene. CDR3 coding DNA: TGTGCCAGCAGGAGTACCTCCTACGAGCAGTACTTC. This encodes CASRSTSYEQYF.

This clonotype was detected ten times or more. The chain employs TRBV6-5 and TRBJ2-7; perhaps TRBD2 as D (5 bases). CDR1 and CDR2 (germline): MNHEY, SVGAGI. Trimming removed 0 bases at V and 0 bases at J, with 9 bases between. This CDR3 has 15 amino acids. The CDR3: CASSYSHTSSYEQYF. The CDR3 DNA reads TGTGCCAGCAGTTACTCGCATACTAGCTCCTACGAGCAGTACTTC.

This clonotype was counted at least ten times. The DNA of the CDR3 is TGTGCCAGCAGTTTCTGGGGTCTCGCAGATACGCAGTATTTT. As protein: CASSFWGLADTQYF. The chain employs TRBV28 and TRBJ2-3; D is unclear. Germline assignment: CDR1 MDHEN and CDR2 SYDVKM. V was pared by 3 bases and J by 4 bases, with 11 bases between. The CDR3 runs 14 residues.

Note on this clonotype: A clone one base away is much larger, so this may be a read error. This chain joins TRBV19 and TRBJ1-5, with 8 positions matching TRBD1. The germline gives CDR1 LNHDA, CDR2 SQIVND (reference sequence). The CDR3 runs to 14 residues. The CDR3 nucleotides read TGTGCCAGTAGGACAGGGGTCGGCAATCAGCCCGAGCATTTT. Translating gives CASRTGVGNQPEHF. Full variable domain (missing parts from reference TRBV19 and TRBJ1-5): DGGITQSPKYLFRKEGQNVTLSCEQNLNHDAMYWYRQDPGQGLRLIYYSQIVNDFQKGDIAEGYSVSREKKESFPLTVTSAQKNPTAFYLCASRTGVGNQPEHFGDGTRLSIL.

This clonotype was seen ten or more times. This sequence joins TRBV6-2 or TRBV6-3 and TRBJ1-2; TRBD1 might be the D (6 bases). Germline CDR1 is MNHEY and CDR2 is SVGEGT. The CDR3 loop spans 14 amino acids. Trimming stripped 2 bases from V and 8 bases from J, with 15 bases between. The chain's CDR3 is CASSYVVRGRGYTF. The DNA of the CDR3 is TGTGCCAGCAGTTACGTCGTCCGGGGGCGAGGCTACACCTTC.

This clonotype was seen ten or more times. V and J are TRBV3-1 and TRBJ1-1, with D unresolved. Germline CDR1 and CDR2: LGHDT and YNNKEL (reference sequence). The CDR3 has 13 residues. V was shortened by 1 base and J by 2 bases, with 5 bases between the two germline ends. The CDR3 region has the DNA TGTGCCAGCAGCCAAGTGCCTAACACTGAAGCTTTCTTT. Amino acids: CASSQVPNTEAFF. Complete variable domain (other parts from reference TRBV3-1 and TRBJ1-1): DTAVSQTPKYLVTQMGNDKSIKCEQNLGHDTMYWYKQDSKKFLKIMFSYNNKELIINETVPNRFSPKSPDKAHLNLHINSLELGDSAVYFCASSQVPNTEAFFGQGTRLTVV.

This clonotype was recorded many times. The V gene is TRBV28, the J gene TRBJ2-3, with 9 bases lining up with TRBD1. This CDR3 contains 15 residues. Germline CDR1 MDHEN, CDR2 SYDVKM. V lost 6 bases, J lost 0 bases, and 4 bases stayed unmatched. The CDR3 loop reads CASSLGQGSTDTQYF. CDR3 nucleotides: TGTGCCAGCAGCTTGGGACAGGGTAGCACAGATACGCAGTATTTT.

This clonotype was seen many times. This rearrangement joins TRBV20-1 to TRBJ2-1; 15 nucleotides match TRBD2. The CDR3 sequence is 13 residues long. Trimming cost V 6 bases and J 7 bases; bases outside gene matches: 1. Germline-derived CDR1 and CDR2 are DFQATT and SNEGSKA (reference sequence). CDR3 amino acids: CSAGTSGRNEQFF. DNA of the CDR3: TGCAGTGCGGGGACTAGCGGGAGGAATGAGCAGTTCTTC.

The chain carries TRBV6-1 and TRBJ2-7; TRBD2 is a possible D gene (5 bases). V lost 6 bases and J 2 bases, leaving 14 bases between the germline ends. The CDR3 extends over 14 amino acids. CDR1 and CDR2 from the germline V gene are MNHNS and SASEGT. CDR3 loop: CASREVMSAYEQYF. The CDR3 nucleotides are TGTGCCAGCAGGGAGGTAATGTCGGCCTACGAGCAGTACTTC.

This clonotype was detected ten times or more. This sequence joins TRBV2 and TRBJ2-1; 10 positions match TRBD1. J was trimmed by 3 bases and V by 4 bases; bases with no gene match: 3. CDR1 and CDR2 from the germline V gene are SNHLY and FYNNEI. The CDR3 runs to 15 residues. CDR3 sequence reads: CASSADRGGYNEQFF. CDR3 nucleotide sequence: TGTGCCAGCAGTGCGGACAGGGGGGGCTACAATGAGCAGTTCTTC.

There are many counts of this clonotype. The chain is built from TRBV6-1 and TRBJ2-1; D gene ambiguous. The CDR3 runs 15 residues. The V end lost 6 bases, the J end lost 4 bases, and 16 bases lay between the germline ends. Germline lookup yields CDR1 MNHNS and CDR2 SASEGT. In DNA, the CDR3 is TGTGCCAGCAGCTCCGTGCGGAGAGATTACAATGAGCAGTTCTTC. Protein: CASSSVRRDYNEQFF.

This clonotype was counted at least ten times. J is TRBJ2-7 and V is TRBV6-1, with D possibly being TRBD1 (6 bases). Looked up from germline, CDR1 is MNHNS and CDR2 is SASEGT. The V end was cut by 9 bases, the J end by 2 bases, with 8 bases between. The CDR3 has 11 amino acids. The CDR3 DNA sequence: TGTGCCAGTGACAGGACCTACGAGCAGTACTTC. Protein: CASDRTYEQYF.

This clonotype was detected ten times or more. This rearrangement joins TRBV11-2 to TRBJ2-7; 10 positions agree with TRBD1. V gave up 1 base and J gave up 4 bases; unmatched junction bases: 4. This CDR3 region has 15 residues. Germline CDR1 SGHAT, CDR2 FQNNGV. The CDR3 sequence: CASSLGDRGFYEQYF. CDR3 bases: TGTGCCAGCAGCTTAGGGGACAGGGGCTTTTACGAGCAGTACTTC.

The chain recombines TRBV7-8 with TRBJ2-5, with 11 bases identical to TRBD2. The CDR3 runs to 16 residues. The germline V gene encodes CDR1 SGHVS and CDR2 FQNEAQ. The V segment lost 5 bases and the J segment 4 bases; nucleotides outside the gene matches: 9. CDR3 in amino acids: CASSPIAGGPGETQYF. In nucleotides, the CDR3 is TGTGCCAGCAGCCCGATAGCGGGAGGGCCGGGAGAGACCCAGTACTTC.

This clonotype was found many times. The CDR3 spells CASSPGTSGNSGELFF. The DNA for the CDR3 is TGTGCCAGCAGCCCCGGGACTAGCGGGAATAGCGGGGAGCTGTTTTTT. V is TRBV3-1 and J is TRBJ2-2, with TRBD2 matching over 13 bases. Germline assignment: CDR1 LGHDT and CDR2 YNNKEL (reference sequence). The CDR3 length is 16 residues. The V gene end was trimmed by 4 bases and the J gene end by 7 bases; junction bases not matched to a gene: 6.